The entry that follows covers one T cell receptor (beta chain) sequence. The data were taken from a study of T cells in Graves' hyperthyroidism and ophthalmopathy. What was amplified from RNA transcripts were TCR beta CDR3 regions. Initially, a first-round RT-PCR of the TCR CDR3 employed the HTBI primer set. TCRdb called the multiplex PCR reads again in MiXCR, with one record for every CDR3 protein. The sample carries approximately 560,000 distinct CDR3 sequences, 46% recorded once. In germline, CDR1 is SGDLS, CDR2 YYNGEE. V lost 7 bases and J 2 bases, leaving 16 bases between the germline ends. This CDR3 is 14 amino acids long.

The source of this sequence is a woman in her late teens or twenties with Graves' hyperthyroidism. Sequencing was done on a sample of peripheral blood or thyroid tissue (not recorded which). V and J are TRBV9 and TRBJ2-7; the D call may be TRBD1 or TRBD2 (6 bases each). CDR3 residues: CASSPPGAAYEQYF. The DNA for the CDR3 is TGTGCCAGCTCCCCACCGGGGGCGGCCTACGAGCAGTACTTC.